What follows are 23 T cell receptor beta chains derived from one specimen sequenced in a study of cytomegalovirus exposure and HLA in healthy donors. The PCR used 60 Vbeta and 13 Jbeta primers. Some clones are missing from TCRdb's copy, which holds only in-frame ones; the method was immunoSEQ multiplex PCR. Of a few hundred thousand clones detected, around two thirds appear once; the ten largest clones hold approximately 2.1%. The sequenced sample consisted of PBMCs. These receptors originate from a female donor in good health and CMV-seronegative.

This chain uses TRBV9 with TRBJ2-1; TRBD1 is a possible D gene (7 bases). Germline V gene data show CDR1 as SGDLS and CDR2 as YYNGEE. The CDR3 runs 18 residues. V lost 7 bases to trimming and J lost 2 bases, with 25 bases between them. Here the CDR3 DNA reads TGTGCCAGCTCGAAATCCCCGAGTGGAGGGGGCGCCTACAATGAGCAGTTCTTC. Its protein is CASSKSPSGGGAYNEQFF.

This clone was picked up a small number of times. The rearrangement links TRBV6-1 to TRBJ2-3, with 7 bases identical to TRBD2. This CDR3 is 16 amino acids long. Germline V gives CDR1 MNHNS, CDR2 SASEGT. V dropped 0 bases and J dropped 4; count of bases not matched to a gene: 7. CDR3 DNA: TGTGCCAGCAGTGAAGCGGCGGGAGAAGGGGCAGATACGCAGTATTTT. This encodes CASSEAAGEGADTQYF.

The V gene is TRBV27, the J gene TRBJ1-5, with 8 bases aligning to TRBD1. The trim removed 5 bases at V and 3 bases at J, leaving 3 bases unmatched. Per germline, CDR1 MNHEY and CDR2 SMNVEV (reference sequence). The CDR3 is 14 residues long. The CDR3 nucleotides are TGTGCCAGCAGTACAGGGGGTGTCAATCAGCCCCAGCATTTT. It yields the protein CASSTGGVNQPQHF.

The chain is built from TRBV5-1 and TRBJ1-2, with 7 bases that match TRBD1. This CDR3 contains 14 residues. The germline gives CDR1 SGHRS, CDR2 YFSETQ. Trimming took 2 bases from V and 5 from J; bases not matched to a gene: 6. As DNA, the CDR3 is TGCGCCAGCAGCTTAGGACAGGCATTGTATGGCTACACCTTC. Its translation is CASSLGQALYGYTF. Together with reference TRBV5-1 and TRBJ1-2, the CDR3 gives the full variable domain: KAGVTQTPRYLIKTRGQQVTLSCSPISGHRSVSWYQQTPGQGLQFLFEYFSETQRNKGNFPGRFSGRQFSNSRSEMNVSTLELGDSALYLCASSLGQALYGYTFGSGTRLTVV.

This clone was seen only a few times. The chain uses TRBV6-5 and TRBJ1-2; D gene unclear. Germline V lookup: CDR1 MNHEY, CDR2 SVGAGI. The CDR3 is made up of 13 amino acids. V lost 5 bases to trimming and J lost 0 bases, with 7 bases between them. The CDR3 DNA is TGTGCCAGCAGTCTTCAGGCTAACTATGGCTACACCTTC. It encodes CASSLQANYGYTF.

The rearrangement links TRBV7-2 to TRBJ1-6; possible D gene TRBD1, 5 bases. The length of the CDR3 is 13 residues. V lost 3 bases and J 10 bases, leaving 10 bases between the germline ends. Germline CDR1 SGHTA, CDR2 FQGNSA. In DNA form, the CDR3 reads TGTGCCAGCAGCTTCAGGGTTGAATCACCCCTCCACTTT. Its protein is CASSFRVESPLHF.

This clone occurred a few times. CDR3 amino acids: CASFTSGRVITGELFF. The CDR3 region has the DNA TGCGCCAGCTTTACTAGCGGGAGGGTTATTACCGGGGAGCTGTTTTTT. The rearrangement joins TRBV10-1 to TRBJ2-2, with 13 bases matching TRBD2. This CDR3 region has 16 residues. The V segment lost 8 bases and the J segment 5 bases; nucleotides outside the gene matches: 8. Germline V gene lookup returns CDR1 WNHNN and CDR2 SYGVQD (reference sequence).

V gene TRBV9 combines with J gene TRBJ2-2, with TRBD1 matching 10 bases. V shed 4 bases and J 5 bases; nucleotides not matched to a gene: 11. CDR3 length: 17 amino acids. Looked up from germline, CDR1 is SGDLS and CDR2 is YYNGEE. CDR3 residues: CASSPQPGGQGTGELFF. The CDR3 coding sequence is TGTGCCAGCAGCCCTCAACCGGGGGGACAGGGGACCGGGGAGCTGTTTTTT.

The chain combines TRBV16 with TRBJ2-1; 9 nucleotides match TRBD2. CDR1 KGHSY and CDR2 FQNENV come from the germline V gene. This CDR3 is built from 17 residues. The ends lost 1 base at V and 7 bases at J; junction bases unmatched: 11. The CDR3 here is CASSQLSLAGRVNEQFF. For the CDR3, the DNA is TGTGCCAGCAGCCAATTGAGCCTAGCGGGACGCGTAAATGAGCAGTTCTTC. Variable domain in full (rest from reference TRBV16 and TRBJ2-1): GEEVAQTPKHLVRGEGQKAKLYCAPIKGHSYVFWYQQVLKNEFKFLISFQNENVFDETGMPKERFSAKCLPNSPCSLEIQATKLEDSAVYFCASSQLSLAGRVNEQFFGPGTRLTVL.

The chain uses TRBV5-1 and TRBJ1-2, with D maybe TRBD1 (5 bases). V was pared by 7 bases and J by 8 bases, with 21 bases between. In germline, CDR1 is SGHRS, CDR2 YFSETQ. The CDR3 runs to 14 residues. The CDR3 protein is CASHPLQGHRGYTF. Written as DNA, the CDR3 is TGCGCCAGCCACCCACTGCAGGGCCATCGGGGCTACACCTTC.

The rearrangement joins TRBV19 to TRBJ2-3; 7 bases map to TRBD1. CDR3 length: 16 amino acids. Losses at the gene ends were 3 bases for V and 3 bases for J; bases not matched to a gene: 9. Germline V gene lookup returns CDR1 LNHDA and CDR2 SQIVND (reference sequence). The CDR3 here is CASSINKGARTDTQYF. The DNA for the CDR3 is TGTGCCAGTAGTATTAATAAGGGGGCTCGTACAGATACGCAGTATTTT.

This chain uses TRBV9 with TRBJ2-5; 12 bases fit TRBD2. The CDR3 totals 18 residues. Germline CDR1 is SGDLS and CDR2 is YYNGEE. Losses at the gene ends were 0 bases for V and 4 bases for J; bases not matched to a gene: 10. The CDR3 bases are TGTGCCAGCAGCGTAGCGGGTCTAGCGGGAGGGGTTGGAGAGACCCAGTACTTC. Its protein product is CASSVAGLAGGVGETQYF.

This chain connects TRBV19 to TRBJ2-2; 7 nucleotides agree with TRBD1. Trimming cost V 6 bases and J 8 bases; bases outside gene matches: 9. This CDR3 is built from 14 residues. CDR1 and CDR2 from the germline V gene are LNHDA and SQIVND (reference sequence). CDR3 bases: TGTGCCAGTAGCACCCAGACAGGGATTGGGGAGCTGTTTTTT. The encoded protein is CASSTQTGIGELFF.

The V and J genes are TRBV28 and TRBJ2-7, with D possibly matching TRBD2 (5 bases). V lost 3 bases to trimming and J lost 0 bases, with 12 bases between them. Germline values: CDR1 MDHEN, CDR2 SYDVKM. The CDR3 extends over 15 amino acids. CDR3 loop: CASSLGGSFSYEQYF. In DNA, the CDR3 is TGTGCCAGCAGTTTGGGTGGGAGTTTCTCCTACGAGCAGTACTTC.

This chain links TRBV5-1 with TRBJ2-1, with TRBD2 matching 15 bases. CDR1 SGHRS and CDR2 YFSETQ come from the germline V gene. V lost 3 bases to trimming and J lost 2 bases; unmatched junction nucleotides: 6. The CDR3 spans 18 residues. The CDR3: CASSWGTSGRTPYNEQFF. As DNA, the CDR3 is TGCGCCAGCAGCTGGGGGACTAGCGGGAGGACCCCCTACAATGAGCAGTTCTTC.

The V gene is TRBV4-1, the J gene TRBJ2-1; TRBD2 aligns across 9 bases. CDR1 is MGHRA and CDR2 is YSYEKL in the germline V gene. This CDR3 region has 15 residues. V gave up 2 bases and J gave up 7 bases; unmatched junction bases: 6. This chain's CDR3 is CASSQLAGGVNEQFF. In DNA form, the CDR3 reads TGCGCCAGCAGCCAACTTGCGGGAGGGGTGAATGAGCAGTTCTTC.

This chain uses TRBV11-3 with TRBJ2-3, with unresolved D. The germline V gene has CDR1 SGHNT and CDR2 YENEEA. With 3 bases removed from V and 7 bases from J, the gap between germline ends came to 8 bases. The CDR3 extends over 12 amino acids. Here the CDR3 DNA reads TGTGCCAGCAGCTTTTCCAGGAATACGCAGTATTTT. This gives the protein CASSFSRNTQYF. Based on the CDR3 plus reference TRBV11-3 and TRBJ2-3, the full variable domain is EAGVVQSPRYKIIEKKQPVAFWCNPISGHNTLYWYLQNLGQGPELLIRYENEEAVDDSQLPKDRFSAERLKGVDSTLKIQPAELGDSAVYLCASSFSRNTQYFGPGTRLTVL.

CDR3 residues: CASSLLPTGTRNEQYF. CDR3 in DNA: TGTGCCAGCAGCTTACTGCCCACAGGGACTAGGAACGAGCAGTACTTC. The chain combines TRBV7-7 with TRBJ2-7, with 8 bases that match TRBD2. Germline loops: CDR1 SSHAT, CDR2 FNYEAQ (reference sequence). V gave up 2 bases and J gave up 5 bases; unmatched junction bases: 11. The CDR3 runs to 16 residues.

The chain has TRBV10-1 and TRBJ2-3; 10 bases match TRBD1. The V gene's germline CDR1 is WNHNN and CDR2 SYGVQD (reference sequence). V dropped 0 bases and J dropped 4; count of bases not matched to a gene: 7. The CDR3 contains 17 residues. CDR3 coding DNA: TGCGCCAGCAGTGAGTCGGTTCGGACAGGGGGGGCAGATACGCAGTATTTT. As protein: CASSESVRTGGADTQYF.

This clone came up a few times. The chain joins TRBV27 to TRBJ1-1, with D hard to call. Germline lookup yields CDR1 MNHEY and CDR2 SMNVEV (reference sequence). This CDR3 comprises 12 residues. V gave up 10 bases and J gave up 1 base, with 10 bases separating them. CDR3 coding DNA: TGTGCCACCCTCTCAGGGAACACTGAAGCTTTCTTT. This sequence encodes CATLSGNTEAFF.

This clone came up a few times. The chain has TRBV2 and TRBJ2-2; D remains ambiguous. The V end lost 2 bases, the J end lost 8 bases, and 15 bases lay between the germline ends. Germline V CDR1 and CDR2: SNHLY, FYNNEI. The CDR3 has 15 residues. CDR3 sequence (DNA): TGTGCCAGCAGTGAAAATAACAGCCCCTTTGGGGAGCTGTTTTTT. Amino acid sequence: CASSENNSPFGELFF.

The gene calls are TRBV28 and TRBJ2-1, with 7 nucleotides matching TRBD2. Losses at the gene ends were 8 bases for V and 0 bases for J; bases not matched to a gene: 16. The CDR3 is 18 amino acids. From germline, CDR1 is MDHEN and CDR2 SYDVKM. The chain's CDR3 is CASPPGLPARGSYNEQFF. The CDR3 DNA reads TGTGCCAGCCCACCGGGACTACCGGCTCGGGGCTCCTACAATGAGCAGTTCTTC. Full variable domain (missing parts from reference TRBV28 and TRBJ2-1): DVKVTQSSRYLVKRTGEKVFLECVQDMDHENMFWYRQDPGLGLRLIYFSYDVKMKEKGDIPEGYSVSREKKERFSLILESASTNQTSMYLCASPPGLPARGSYNEQFFGPGTRLTVL.

This chain uses TRBV6-5 with TRBJ2-2; possible D gene TRBD2, 5 bases. The CDR3 is 14 residues long. Per germline, CDR1 MNHEY and CDR2 SVGAGI. Deletions cut 6 bases from V and 1 base from J, with 9 bases between. CDR3 sequence reads: CASRGGLNTGELFF. The CDR3 nucleotides read TGTGCCAGCAGAGGCGGGCTGAACACCGGGGAGCTGTTTTTT.